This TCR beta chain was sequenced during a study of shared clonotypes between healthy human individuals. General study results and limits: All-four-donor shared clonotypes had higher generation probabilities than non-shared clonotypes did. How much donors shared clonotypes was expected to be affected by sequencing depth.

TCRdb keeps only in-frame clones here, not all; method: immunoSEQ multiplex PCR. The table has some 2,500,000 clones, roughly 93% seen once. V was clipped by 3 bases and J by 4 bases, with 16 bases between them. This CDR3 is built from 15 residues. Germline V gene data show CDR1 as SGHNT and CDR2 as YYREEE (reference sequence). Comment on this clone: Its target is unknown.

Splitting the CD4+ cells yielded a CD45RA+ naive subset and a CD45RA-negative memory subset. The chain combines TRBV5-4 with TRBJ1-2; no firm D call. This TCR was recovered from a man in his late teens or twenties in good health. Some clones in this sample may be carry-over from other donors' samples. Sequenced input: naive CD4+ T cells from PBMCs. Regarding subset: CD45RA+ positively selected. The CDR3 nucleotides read TGTGCCAGCAGCTCCACCACACAGTGGGGCTATGGCTACACCTTC. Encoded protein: CASSSTTQWGYGYTF.